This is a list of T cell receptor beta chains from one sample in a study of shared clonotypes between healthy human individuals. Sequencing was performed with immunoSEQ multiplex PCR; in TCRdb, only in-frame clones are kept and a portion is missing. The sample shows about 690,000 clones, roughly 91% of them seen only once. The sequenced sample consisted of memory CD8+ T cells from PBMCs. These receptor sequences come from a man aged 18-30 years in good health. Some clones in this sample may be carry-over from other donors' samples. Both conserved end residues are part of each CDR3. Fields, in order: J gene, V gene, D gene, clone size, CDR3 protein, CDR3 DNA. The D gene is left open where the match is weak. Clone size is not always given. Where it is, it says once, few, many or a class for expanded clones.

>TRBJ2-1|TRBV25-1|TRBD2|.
CATRVAGVPYNEQFF
TGTGCGACCCGGGTAGCGGGAGTGCCCTACAATGAGCAGTTCTTC
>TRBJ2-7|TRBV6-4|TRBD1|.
CARPQGVWEQYF
TGTGCCAGACCCCAGGGGGTTTGGGAGCAGTACTTC
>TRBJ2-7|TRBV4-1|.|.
CASSQAPVGSYEQYF
TGCGCCAGCAGCCAAGCCCCGGTTGGGTCCTACGAGCAGTACTTC
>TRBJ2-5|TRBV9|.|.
CASSVAGVQETQYF
TGTGCCAGCAGCGTAGCGGGGGTTCAAGAGACCCAGTACTTC
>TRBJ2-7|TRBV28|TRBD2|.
CASRLAGLYEQYF
TGTGCCAGCAGACTAGCGGGACTCTACGAGCAGTACTTC
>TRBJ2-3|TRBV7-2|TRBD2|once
CASSLMGLAATDTQYF
TGTGCCAGCAGCCTAATGGGGCTAGCGGCGACAGATACGCAGTATTTT
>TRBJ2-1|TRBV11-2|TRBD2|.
CASSLTSDYYNEQFF
TGTGCCAGCAGCTTAACTAGCGACTACTACAATGAGCAGTTCTTC
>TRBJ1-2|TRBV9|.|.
CASSSRGGSYGYTF
TGTGCCAGCAGCTCCCGGGGGGGCAGCTATGGCTACACCTTC
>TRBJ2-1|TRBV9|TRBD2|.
CASSVGAGAAYNEQFF
TGTGCCAGCAGCGTAGGGGCGGGAGCTGCCTACAATGAGCAGTTCTTC
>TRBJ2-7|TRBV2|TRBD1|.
CASSAPGDRGYEQYF
TGTGCCAGCAGTGCCCCCGGGGACAGGGGCTACGAGCAGTACTTC
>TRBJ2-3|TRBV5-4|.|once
CASSLGWMSHTQYF
TGTGCCAGCAGCTTGGGGTGGATGTCGCATACGCAGTATTTT
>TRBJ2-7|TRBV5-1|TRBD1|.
CASSLTGTGEYEQYF
TGCGCCAGCAGCTTGACTGGGACAGGGGAGTACGAGCAGTACTTC
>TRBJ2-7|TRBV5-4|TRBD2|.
CASSRLAGEPIDYEQYF
TGTGCCAGCAGCAGACTAGCGGGAGAGCCGATCGACTACGAGCAGTACTTC
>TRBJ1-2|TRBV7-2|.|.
CASSLDAGRIYGYTF
TGTGCCAGCAGCTTAGATGCGGGGAGGATCTATGGCTACACCTTC
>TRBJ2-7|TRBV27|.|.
CASSLRSASYEQYF
TGTGCCAGCAGCCTTAGGTCGGCCTCCTACGAGCAGTACTTC
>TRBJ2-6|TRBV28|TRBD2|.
CASSSGRDYSGANVLTF
TGTGCCAGCAGTTCGGGCAGGGACTACTCTGGGGCCAACGTCCTGACTTTC
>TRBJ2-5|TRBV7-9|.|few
CASSNIQTLPWETQYF
TGTGCCAGCAGCAACATCCAGACCCTCCCTTGGGAGACCCAGTACTTC
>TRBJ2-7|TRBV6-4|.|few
CASSRGVSDEQYF
TGTGCCAGCAGCCGGGGAGTGTCTGACGAGCAGTACTTC
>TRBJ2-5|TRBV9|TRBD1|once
CASSAWTGGRETQYF
TGTGCCAGCAGCGCTTGGACAGGGGGCCGGGAGACCCAGTACTTC
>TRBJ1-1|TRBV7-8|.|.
CASSLVRNTEAFF
TGTGCCAGCAGCTTAGTTAGGAACACTGAAGCTTTCTTT
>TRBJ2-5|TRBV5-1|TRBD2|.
CASSWTSGRRQETQYF
TGCGCCAGCAGCTGGACTAGCGGGAGACGCCAAGAGACCCAGTACTTC
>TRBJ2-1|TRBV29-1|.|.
CSVAIVGGTPSDEQFF
TGCAGCGTTGCAATCGTGGGTGGGACACCCTCTGATGAGCAGTTCTTC
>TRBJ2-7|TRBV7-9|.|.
CASSSRDRFSYEQYF
TGTGCCAGCAGCTCCCGAGACAGGTTCTCCTACGAGCAGTACTTC
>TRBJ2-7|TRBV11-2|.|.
CASSLVRQPYEQYF
TGTGCCAGCAGCTTAGTCCGTCAGCCTTACGAGCAGTACTTC
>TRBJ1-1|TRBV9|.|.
CASSVDIITEAFF
TGTGCCAGCAGCGTAGACATCATCACTGAAGCTTTCTTT
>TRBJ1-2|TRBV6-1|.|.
CASSPLLPGLHGYTF
TGTGCCAGCAGTCCCCTCCTTCCGGGACTACATGGCTACACCTTC
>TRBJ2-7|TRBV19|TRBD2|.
CASSIDRRKLAGVYEQYF
TGTGCCAGTAGTATAGATCGGCGTAAACTAGCGGGAGTCTACGAGCAGTACTTC
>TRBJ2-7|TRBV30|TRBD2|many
CACSGGGPYEQYF
TGTGCCTGCTCCGGGGGGGGTCCCTACGAGCAGTACTTC
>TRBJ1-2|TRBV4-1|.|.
CASSQDSYNYGYTF
TGCGCCAGCAGCCAAGACAGCTATAACTATGGCTACACCTTC
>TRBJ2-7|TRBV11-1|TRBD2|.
CASSLTGGPYEQYF
TGTGCCAGCAGCTTGACGGGGGGTCCCTACGAGCAGTACTTC
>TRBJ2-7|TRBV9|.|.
CASSVGRGLSYEQYF
TGTGCCAGCAGCGTAGGAAGAGGGCTCTCCTACGAGCAGTACTTC
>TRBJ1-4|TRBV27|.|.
CASSLNSGGWNEKLFF
TGTGCCAGCAGTTTAAATTCCGGGGGGTGGAATGAAAAACTGTTTTTT
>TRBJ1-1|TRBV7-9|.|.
CASLGGETEAFF
TGTGCCAGCCTGGGAGGTGAGACTGAAGCTTTCTTT
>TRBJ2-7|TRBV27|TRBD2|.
CASSWGAGGFYEQYF
TGTGCCAGCTCCTGGGGAGCGGGAGGGTTCTACGAGCAGTACTTC
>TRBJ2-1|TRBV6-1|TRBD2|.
CATGEGYNEQFF
TGTGCCACGGGGGAGGGATACAATGAGCAGTTCTTC
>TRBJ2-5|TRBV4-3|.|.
CASSPTTSGWETQYF
TGCGCCAGCAGCCCCACCACAAGCGGTTGGGAGACCCAGTACTTC